A selection of T cell receptor beta chains follows, all from one sample in a study of blood T cell repertoires in COVID-19. The table came from immunoSEQ multiplex PCR; TCRdb's copy has only in-frame clones and leaves some out. The repertoire consists of about 75,000 clones, with 79% occurring once and the leading ten covering 5.4%. Sequencing was done on a sample of peripheral blood. All receptors come from a woman aged 80 or over with active or convalescent COVID-19. The CDR3 runs from the conserved cysteine through the conserved F or W. A D gene is named only where the DNA matches it firmly. Some rows have no size entry. The others give once, few or many, or a class for an expanded clone.

size | J | V | D | CDR3 | DNA
- | TRBJ2-5 | TRBV7-2 | TRBD2 | CASSLGSSGRVETQYF | TGTGCCAGCAGCTTAGGTTCAAGCGGGAGGGTAGAGACCCAGTACTTC
- | TRBJ1-4 | TRBV30 | TRBD1 | CAWSVKGAGEKLFF | TGTGCCTGGAGTGTAAAGGGGGCAGGTGAAAAACTGTTTTTT
- | TRBJ2-2 | TRBV30 | - | CAWRVGILAVTGELFF | TGTGCCTGGAGAGTCGGGATTTTAGCGGTCACCGGGGAGCTGTTTTTT
- | TRBJ1-1 | TRBV5-1 | TRBD1 | CASSWGTGVTEAFF | TGCGCCAGCAGCTGGGGGACAGGTGTCACTGAAGCTTTCTTT
- | TRBJ1-2 | TRBV9 | - | CASSVDAGLTGNGYTF | TGTGCCAGCAGCGTAGATGCTGGACTGACCGGGAACGGCTACACCTTC
- | TRBJ1-2 | TRBV6-6 | - | CASSKNREFNYGYTF | TGTGCCAGCAGTAAAAACAGGGAGTTTAACTATGGCTACACCTTC
- | TRBJ1-6 | TRBV6-4 | TRBD1 | CASSDEGALRFGCSPLHF | TGTGCCAGCAGTGATGAGGGGGCTCTTAGATTCGGCTGTTCACCCCTCCACTTT
- | TRBJ2-5 | TRBV7-9 | TRBD1 | CASSPAVQGARETQYF | TGTGCCAGCAGCCCTGCCGTACAGGGGGCAAGGGAGACCCAGTACTTC
- | TRBJ2-1 | TRBV7-2 | - | CASRLALANNNEQFF | TGTGCCAGCAGGCTAGCATTAGCGAATAATAATGAGCAGTTCTTC
once | TRBJ2-1 | TRBV11-2 | TRBD1 | CASSVQGVYNEQFF | TGTGCCAGCAGCGTCCAGGGGGTGTACAATGAGCAGTTCTTC
- | TRBJ1-3 | TRBV7-9 | TRBD1 | CASSPQGAGNTIYF | TGTGCCAGCAGCCCACAGGGGGCTGGAAACACCATATATTTT
once | TRBJ2-7 | TRBV6-5 | - | CASRSAHEQYF | TGTGCCAGCCGCAGCGCCCACGAGCAGTACTTC
- | TRBJ2-3 | TRBV11-2 | TRBD2 | CASSSGTSGTTDTQYF | TGTGCCAGCAGCTCGGGGACTAGCGGGACCACAGATACGCAGTATTTT
- | TRBJ1-1 | TRBV19 | - | CASRSRGNTEAFF | TGTGCCAGTAGGAGCAGGGGGAACACTGAAGCTTTCTTT
- | TRBJ1-2 | TRBV28 | TRBD1 | CASSPGQGGHYGYTF | TGTGCCAGCAGCCCTGGACAGGGGGGGCACTATGGCTACACCTTC
- | TRBJ1-2 | TRBV28 | TRBD1 | CASTWTGATNYGYTF | TGTGCCAGCACCTGGACAGGGGCAACTAACTATGGCTACACCTTC
- | TRBJ2-1 | TRBV7-8 | TRBD2 | CASSLLTSGTVGNEQFF | TGTGCCAGCAGCTTACTGACTAGCGGGACAGTGGGGAATGAGCAGTTCTTC
- | TRBJ1-4 | TRBV5-4 | TRBD1 | CASSLGGTGGNLF | TGTGCCAGCAGCTTGGGGGGGACAGGGGGAAACCTTTTT
- | TRBJ1-2 | TRBV10-3 | - | CAISDVRNGYTF | TGTGCCATCAGTGACGTCAGGAATGGCTACACCTTC